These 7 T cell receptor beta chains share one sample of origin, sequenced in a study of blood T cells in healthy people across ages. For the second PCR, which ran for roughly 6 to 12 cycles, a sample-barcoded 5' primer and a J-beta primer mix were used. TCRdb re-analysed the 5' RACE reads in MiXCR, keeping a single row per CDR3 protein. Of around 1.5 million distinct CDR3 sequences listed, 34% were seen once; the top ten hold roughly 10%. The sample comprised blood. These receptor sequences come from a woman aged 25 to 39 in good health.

The CDR3 DNA reads TGTGCCAGTAGTATTGAGACAGTCGGGGCCAACGTCCTGACTTTC. Encoded protein: CASSIETVGANVLTF. The chain has TRBV19 and TRBJ2-6; D might be TRBD1 (5 bases). Germline CDR1 LNHDA, CDR2 SQIVND (reference sequence). V lost 3 bases and J 4 bases, leaving 10 bases between the germline ends. The CDR3 runs 15 residues.

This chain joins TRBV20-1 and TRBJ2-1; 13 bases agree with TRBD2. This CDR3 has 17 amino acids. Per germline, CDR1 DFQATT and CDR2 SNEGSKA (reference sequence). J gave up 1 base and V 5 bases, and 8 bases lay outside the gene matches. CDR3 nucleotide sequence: TGCAGTGCTCCCGGGACTAGCGGGGCTCGTTCCTACAATGAGCAGTTCTTC. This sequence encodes CSAPGTSGARSYNEQFF.

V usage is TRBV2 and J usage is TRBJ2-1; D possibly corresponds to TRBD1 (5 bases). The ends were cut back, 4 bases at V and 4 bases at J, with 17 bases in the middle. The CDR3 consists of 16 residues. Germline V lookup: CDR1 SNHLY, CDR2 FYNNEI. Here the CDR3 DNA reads TGTGCCAGCAGTGGGTACTCAAAGGGGCGTTACAATGAGCAGTTCTTC. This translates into CASSGYSKGRYNEQFF.

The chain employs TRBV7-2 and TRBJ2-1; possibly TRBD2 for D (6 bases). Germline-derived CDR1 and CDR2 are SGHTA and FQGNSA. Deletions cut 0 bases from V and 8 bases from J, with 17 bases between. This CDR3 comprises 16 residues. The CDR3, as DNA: TGTGCCAGCAGCTTAGCGGGAGGAACCTTAGTGCATGAGCAGTTCTTC. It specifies CASSLAGGTLVHEQFF.

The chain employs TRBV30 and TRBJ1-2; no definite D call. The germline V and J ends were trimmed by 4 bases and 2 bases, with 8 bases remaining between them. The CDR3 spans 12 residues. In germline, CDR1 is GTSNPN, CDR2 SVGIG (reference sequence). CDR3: CAWTAFNYGYTF. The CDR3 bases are TGTGCCTGGACCGCCTTCAACTATGGCTACACCTTC.

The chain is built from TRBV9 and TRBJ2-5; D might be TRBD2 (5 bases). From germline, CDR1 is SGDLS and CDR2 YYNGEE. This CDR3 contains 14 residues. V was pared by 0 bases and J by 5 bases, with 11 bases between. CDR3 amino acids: CASSVGSGLETQYF. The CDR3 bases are TGTGCCAGCAGCGTAGGGTCGGGATTGGAGACCCAGTACTTC. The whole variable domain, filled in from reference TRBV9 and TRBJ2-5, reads DSGVTQTPKHLITATGQRVTLRCSPRSGDLSVYWYQQSLDQGLQFLIQYYNGEERAKGNILERFSAQQFPDLHSELNLSSLELGDSALYFCASSVGSGLETQYFGPGTRLLVL.

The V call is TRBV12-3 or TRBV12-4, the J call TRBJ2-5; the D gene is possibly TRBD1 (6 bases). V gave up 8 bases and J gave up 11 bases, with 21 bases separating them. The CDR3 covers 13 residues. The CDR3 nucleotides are TGTGCCAGCTTGTTCGCGCAGGGGTCAGAGCAGTACTTC. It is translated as CASLFAQGSEQYF.